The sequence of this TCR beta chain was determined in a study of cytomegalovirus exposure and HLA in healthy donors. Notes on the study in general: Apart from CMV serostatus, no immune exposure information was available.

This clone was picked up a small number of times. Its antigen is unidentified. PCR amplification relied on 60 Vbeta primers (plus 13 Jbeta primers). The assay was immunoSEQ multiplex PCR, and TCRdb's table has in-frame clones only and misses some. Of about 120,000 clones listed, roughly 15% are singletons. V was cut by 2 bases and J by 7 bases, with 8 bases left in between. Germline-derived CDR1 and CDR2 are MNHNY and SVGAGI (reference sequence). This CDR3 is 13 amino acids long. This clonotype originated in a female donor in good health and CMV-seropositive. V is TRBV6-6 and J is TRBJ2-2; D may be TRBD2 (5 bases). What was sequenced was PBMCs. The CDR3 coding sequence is TGTGCCAGCAGTTACATGGGAGTCGGGGAGCTGTTTTTT. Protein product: CASSYMGVGELFF.